These 9 T cell receptor beta chains were sequenced from one sample in a study of blood T cell repertoires in COVID-19. Libraries were prepared by immunoSEQ multiplex PCR; TCRdb keeps only in-frame clonotypes and omits some of them. The table records 100,000 or so clones, roughly 82% of them present only once. What was sequenced was peripheral blood. Source of these receptors: a man in his 70s with active or convalescent COVID-19.

This chain links TRBV19 with TRBJ1-6; unclear D gene. The CDR3 has 15 amino acids. Germline CDR1 reads LNHDA; CDR2 reads SQIVND (reference sequence). V gave up 0 bases and J gave up 10 bases, with 13 bases separating them. CDR3 region: CASSIDRVGISPLHF. The CDR3 region has the DNA TGTGCCAGTAGTATAGATCGGGTTGGAATCTCACCCCTCCACTTT.

The chain is built from TRBV11-3 and TRBJ2-1; 8 nucleotides match TRBD2. The V gene end was trimmed by 4 bases and the J gene end by 0 bases; junction bases not matched to a gene: 8. Germline values: CDR1 SGHNT, CDR2 YENEEA. The CDR3 extends over 17 amino acids. The CDR3 region is CASSSPGTRSSYNEQFF. The CDR3 DNA is TGTGCCAGCAGCTCCCCCGGGACTAGGAGCTCCTACAATGAGCAGTTCTTC.

The chain links TRBV30 to TRBJ2-7, with a tentative D call TRBD1 (5 bases). The CDR3 loop spans 14 amino acids. CDR1 is GTSNPN and CDR2 is SVGIG in the germline V gene (reference sequence). Trimming cost V 0 bases and J 0 bases, with 9 bases left between them. Written as DNA, the CDR3 is TGTGCCTGGAGTGTACAGGTTTCCTCCTACGAGCAGTACTTC. Encoded protein: CAWSVQVSSYEQYF. The variable domain in full, completed from reference TRBV30 and TRBJ2-7, reads SQTIHQWPATLVQPVGSPLSLECTVEGTSNPNLYWYRQAAGRGLQLLFYSVGIGQISSEVPQNLSASRPQDRQFILSSKKLLLSDSGFYLCAWSVQVSSYEQYFGPGTRLTVT.

The chain couples TRBV6-5 to TRBJ1-3; TRBD1 agrees at 8 bases. Germline-derived CDR1 and CDR2 are MNHEY and SVGAGI. The CDR3 totals 15 residues. Trimming removed 4 bases from V and 2 bases from J; junction bases left unmatched: 4. The DNA of the CDR3 is TGTGCCAGCAGTTCCCAGGGGGCCACTGGAAACACCATATATTTT. Translating gives CASSSQGATGNTIYF.

This chain links TRBV3-1 (or the pseudogene TRBV3-2) with TRBJ2-5; 7 positions agree with TRBD2. Germline V lookup: CDR1 LGHDT, CDR2 YNNKEL (reference sequence). Unmatched junction bases numbered 1, after V lost 0 bases and J lost 6 bases. The CDR3 spans 13 residues. The CDR3 loop reads CASSQESGKTQYF. CDR3 DNA sequence: TGTGCCAGCAGCCAAGAAAGCGGGAAGACCCAGTACTTC.

V usage is TRBV6-6 and J usage is TRBJ1-5, with 9 bases matching TRBD1. Trimming removed 5 bases from V and 3 bases from J; junction bases left unmatched: 11. CDR3 length: 17 residues. CDR1 is MNHNY and CDR2 is SVGAGI in the germline V gene (reference sequence). The CDR3: CASSPGRQGVYNQPQHF. CDR3 DNA: TGTGCCAGCAGTCCTGGGAGACAGGGGGTGTACAATCAGCCCCAGCATTTT.

The rearrangement links TRBV7-8 to TRBJ2-1; 9 bases are shared with TRBD2. Germline trimming cut 5 bases from V and 4 bases from J; bases unmatched to any gene: 9. The CDR3 consists of 16 residues. CDR1 SGHVS and CDR2 FQNEAQ come from the germline V gene. Here the CDR3 DNA reads TGTGCCAGCAGCCTATCCCTAGCGGGGCATTACAATGAGCAGTTCTTC. Its translation is CASSLSLAGHYNEQFF.

This chain connects TRBV10-2 to TRBJ2-5; tentative D call: TRBD2 (7 bases). The CDR3 length is 14 residues. Trimming stripped 6 bases from V and 3 bases from J, with 14 bases between. Germline CDR1 reads WSHSY; CDR2 reads SAAADI. The CDR3 is CASRVRGAEETQYF. For the CDR3, the DNA is TGCGCCAGCAGGGTTCGGGGGGCCGAAGAGACCCAGTACTTC.

This chain joins TRBV5-1 and TRBJ2-1; 10 positions agree with TRBD1. Per germline, CDR1 SGHRS and CDR2 YFSETQ. This CDR3 comprises 13 residues. After removal of 6 bases from V and 9 bases from J, the junction contained 6 bases not matched to a gene. In nucleotides, the CDR3 is TGCGCCAGCACTCGACAGGGGGCGACTGAGCAGTTCTTC. This translates into CASTRQGATEQFF.